The 2 T cell receptor beta chains below all came from one sample that was sequenced in a study of long-term antiretroviral therapy in people with HIV. The authors ran the immunoSEQ assay, v3.0, at survey level. The repertoire was sequenced with immunoSEQ multiplex PCR; TCRdb's copy has only in-frame clones and lacks some. The sample lists approximately 34,000 clones; roughly 87% were seen once. The material sequenced was unsorted PBMCs, taken 1 year after starting antiretroviral therapy. Receptors were obtained from a man aged 18 to 29 with HIV.

The genes are TRBV6-1 and TRBJ2-7, with D perhaps being TRBD1 or TRBD2 (5 bases each). V shed 6 bases and J shed 4 bases, with 10 bases lying between them. The CDR3 runs 12 residues. Germline-derived CDR1 and CDR2 are MNHNS and SASEGT. CDR3 residues: CASRGTVYEQYF. Here the CDR3 DNA reads TGTGCCAGCAGGGGGACGGTTTACGAGCAGTACTTC.

The chain combines TRBV7-6 with TRBJ2-2; 12 bases line up with TRBD2. V shed 1 base, J shed 1 base, and the junction held 4 bases outside the gene matches. The V gene's germline CDR1 is SGHVS and CDR2 FNYEAQ. The CDR3 runs 18 residues. The CDR3 coding sequence is TGTGCCAGCAGCTTAGTAGGGGGACTAGCGGGGAACACCGGGGAGCTGTTTTTT. Translated: CASSLVGGLAGNTGELFF.